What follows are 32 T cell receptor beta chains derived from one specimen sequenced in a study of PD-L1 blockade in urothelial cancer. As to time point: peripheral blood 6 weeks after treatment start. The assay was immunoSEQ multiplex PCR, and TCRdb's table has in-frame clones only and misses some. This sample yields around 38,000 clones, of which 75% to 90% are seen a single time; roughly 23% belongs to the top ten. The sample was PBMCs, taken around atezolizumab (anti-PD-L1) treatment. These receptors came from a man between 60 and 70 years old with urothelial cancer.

The DNA of the CDR3 is TGTGCCAGCAGCTTGAAACATAATAATTCACCCCTCCACTTT. Encoded protein: CASSLKHNNSPLHF. The gene calls are TRBV5-8 and TRBJ1-6; D gene uncertain. Trimming took 1 base from V and 5 from J, leaving 7 bases between them. Germline assignment: CDR1 SGHTS and CDR2 YDEGEE. This CDR3 has 14 amino acids.

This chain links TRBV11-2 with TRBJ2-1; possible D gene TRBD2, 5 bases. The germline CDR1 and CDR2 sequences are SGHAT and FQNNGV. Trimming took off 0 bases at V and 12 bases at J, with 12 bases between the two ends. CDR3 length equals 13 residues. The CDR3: CASSLERTLPQFF. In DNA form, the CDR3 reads TGTGCCAGCAGCTTAGAGAGGACTCTACCGCAGTTCTTC. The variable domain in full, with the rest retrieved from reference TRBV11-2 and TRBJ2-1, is EAGVAQSPRYKIIEKRQSVAFWCNPISGHATLYWYQQILGQGPKLLIQFQNNGVVDDSQLPKDRFSAERLKGVDSTLKIQPAKLEDSAVYLCASSLERTLPQFFGPGTRLTVL.

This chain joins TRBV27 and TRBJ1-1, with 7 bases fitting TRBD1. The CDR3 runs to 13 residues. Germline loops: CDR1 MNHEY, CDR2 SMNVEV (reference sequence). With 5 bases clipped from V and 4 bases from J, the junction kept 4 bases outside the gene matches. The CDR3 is CASSRQGSTEAFF. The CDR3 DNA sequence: TGTGCCAGCAGTCGACAGGGCAGCACTGAAGCTTTCTTT.

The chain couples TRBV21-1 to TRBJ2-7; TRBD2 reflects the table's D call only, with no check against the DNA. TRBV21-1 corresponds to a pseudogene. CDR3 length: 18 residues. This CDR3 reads CASSKEVIVAGSSYEQYF. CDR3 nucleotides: TGTGCCAGCAGCAAAGAAGTCATAGTAGCGGGCAGCTCCTACGAGCAGTACTTC.

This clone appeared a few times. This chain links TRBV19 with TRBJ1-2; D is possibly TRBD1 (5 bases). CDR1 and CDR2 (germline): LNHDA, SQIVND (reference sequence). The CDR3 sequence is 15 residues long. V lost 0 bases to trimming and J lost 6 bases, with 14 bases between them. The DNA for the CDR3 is TGTGCCAGTAGTATAGATACCCGGGACTCTCATGGCTACACCTTC. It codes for CASSIDTRDSHGYTF.

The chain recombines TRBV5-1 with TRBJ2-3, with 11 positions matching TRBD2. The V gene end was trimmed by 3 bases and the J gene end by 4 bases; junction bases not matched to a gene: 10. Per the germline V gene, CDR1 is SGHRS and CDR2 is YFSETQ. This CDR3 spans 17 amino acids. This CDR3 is CASSSTGTSGRADTQYF. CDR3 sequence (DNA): TGCGCCAGCAGCTCGACTGGGACTAGCGGACGGGCAGATACGCAGTATTTT. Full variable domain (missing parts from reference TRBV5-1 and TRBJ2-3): KAGVTQTPRYLIKTRGQQVTLSCSPISGHRSVSWYQQTPGQGLQFLFEYFSETQRNKGNFPGRFSGRQFSNSRSEMNVSTLELGDSALYLCASSSTGTSGRADTQYFGPGTRLTVL.

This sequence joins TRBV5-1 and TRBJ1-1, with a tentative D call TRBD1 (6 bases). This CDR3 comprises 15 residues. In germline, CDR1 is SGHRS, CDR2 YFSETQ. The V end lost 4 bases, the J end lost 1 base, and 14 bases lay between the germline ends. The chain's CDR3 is CASSDRGARNTEAFF. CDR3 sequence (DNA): TGCGCCAGCAGCGATCGGGGGGCGCGGAACACTGAAGCTTTCTTT.

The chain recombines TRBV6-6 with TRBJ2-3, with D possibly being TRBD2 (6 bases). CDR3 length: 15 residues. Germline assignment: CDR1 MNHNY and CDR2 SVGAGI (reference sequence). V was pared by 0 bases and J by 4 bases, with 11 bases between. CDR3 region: CASSYSPGAADTQYF. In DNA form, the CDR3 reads TGTGCCAGCAGTTACTCGCCGGGAGCTGCAGATACGCAGTATTTT.

CDR3 sequence (DNA): TGTGCCAGCAGCCCCACCTCCGGGACAGGGAGCTATGGCTACACCTTC. As protein: CASSPTSGTGSYGYTF. V and J are TRBV11-2 and TRBJ1-2; 9 bases agree with TRBD1. V lost 5 bases and J lost 4; bases outside the gene matches: 11. The germline V gene encodes CDR1 SGHAT and CDR2 FQNNGV. CDR3 length equals 16 residues.

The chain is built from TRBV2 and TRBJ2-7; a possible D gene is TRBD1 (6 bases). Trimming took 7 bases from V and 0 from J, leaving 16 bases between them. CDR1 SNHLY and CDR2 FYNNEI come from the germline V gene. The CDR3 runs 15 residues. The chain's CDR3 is CASNLLRTDSYEQYF. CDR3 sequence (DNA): TGTGCCAGCAACTTACTTAGGACAGACTCCTACGAGCAGTACTTC.

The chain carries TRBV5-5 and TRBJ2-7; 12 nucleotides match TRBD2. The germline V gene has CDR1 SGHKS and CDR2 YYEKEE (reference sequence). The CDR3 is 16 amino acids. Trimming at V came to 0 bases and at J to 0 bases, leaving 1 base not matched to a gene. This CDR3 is CASSLATSGGSYEQYF. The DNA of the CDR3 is TGTGCCAGCAGCTTGGCGACTAGCGGGGGCTCCTACGAGCAGTACTTC.

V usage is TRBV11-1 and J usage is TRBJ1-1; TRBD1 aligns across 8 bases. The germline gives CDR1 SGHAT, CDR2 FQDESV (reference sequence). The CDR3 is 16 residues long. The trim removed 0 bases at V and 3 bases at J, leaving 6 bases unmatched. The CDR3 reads CASSLADRATDTEAFF. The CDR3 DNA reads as TGTGCCAGCAGCTTAGCGGACAGGGCGACGGACACTGAAGCTTTCTTT.

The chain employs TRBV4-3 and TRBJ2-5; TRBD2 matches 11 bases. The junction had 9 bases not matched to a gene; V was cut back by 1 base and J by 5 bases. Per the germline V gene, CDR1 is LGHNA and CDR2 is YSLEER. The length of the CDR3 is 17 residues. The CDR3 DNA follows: TGCGCCAGCAGCCAAGCGATTAGCGGGGGGGCCGGGGAGACCCAGTACTTC. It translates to CASSQAISGGAGETQYF.

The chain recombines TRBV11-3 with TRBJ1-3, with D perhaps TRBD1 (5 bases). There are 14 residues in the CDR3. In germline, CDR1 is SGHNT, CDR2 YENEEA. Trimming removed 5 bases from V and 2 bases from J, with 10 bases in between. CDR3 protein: CASSPEGTGNTIYF. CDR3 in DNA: TGTGCCAGCAGCCCGGAGGGGACTGGAAACACCATATATTTT.

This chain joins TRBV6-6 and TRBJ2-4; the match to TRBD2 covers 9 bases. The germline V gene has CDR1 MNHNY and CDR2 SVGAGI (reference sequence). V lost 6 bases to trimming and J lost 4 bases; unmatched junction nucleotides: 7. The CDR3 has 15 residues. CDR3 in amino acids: CASSHPAGGKNIQYF. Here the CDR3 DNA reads TGTGCCAGCAGCCACCCAGCGGGAGGTAAAAACATTCAGTACTTC.

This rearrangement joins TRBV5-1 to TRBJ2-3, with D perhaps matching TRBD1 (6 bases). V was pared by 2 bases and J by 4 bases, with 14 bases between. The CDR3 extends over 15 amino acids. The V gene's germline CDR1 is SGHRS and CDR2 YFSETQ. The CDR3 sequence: CASSFDRLGADTQYF. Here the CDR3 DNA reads TGCGCCAGCAGCTTTGACAGGCTAGGCGCAGATACGCAGTATTTT.

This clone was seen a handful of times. The CDR3 region is CASSSDRVGTQYF. CDR3 bases: TGCGCCAGCAGCTCCGACAGGGTTGGAACCCAGTACTTC. The J gene is TRBJ2-5, the V gene TRBV5-1, with 7 positions matching TRBD1. Trimming at V came to 3 bases and at J to 8 bases, leaving 7 bases not matched to a gene. CDR3 length: 13 amino acids. In germline, CDR1 is SGHRS, CDR2 YFSETQ.

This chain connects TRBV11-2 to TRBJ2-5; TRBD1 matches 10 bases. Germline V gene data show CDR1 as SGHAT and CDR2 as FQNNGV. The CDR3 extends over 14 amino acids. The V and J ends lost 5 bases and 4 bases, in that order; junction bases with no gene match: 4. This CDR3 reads CASSGQGVRETQYF. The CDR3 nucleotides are TGTGCCAGCAGCGGACAGGGGGTTCGAGAGACCCAGTACTTC.

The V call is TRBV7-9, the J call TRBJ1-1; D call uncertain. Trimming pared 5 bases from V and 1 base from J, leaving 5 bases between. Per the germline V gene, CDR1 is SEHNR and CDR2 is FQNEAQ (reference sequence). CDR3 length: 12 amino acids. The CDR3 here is CASSQSNTEAFF. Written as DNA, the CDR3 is TGTGCCAGCAGCCAGTCGAACACTGAAGCTTTCTTT.

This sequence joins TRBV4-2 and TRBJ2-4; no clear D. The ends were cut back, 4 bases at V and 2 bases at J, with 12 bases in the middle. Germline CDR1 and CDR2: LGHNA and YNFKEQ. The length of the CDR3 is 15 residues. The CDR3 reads CASSPSLETKNIQYF. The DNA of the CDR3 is TGTGCCAGCAGCCCCAGCCTAGAAACCAAAAACATTCAGTACTTC.

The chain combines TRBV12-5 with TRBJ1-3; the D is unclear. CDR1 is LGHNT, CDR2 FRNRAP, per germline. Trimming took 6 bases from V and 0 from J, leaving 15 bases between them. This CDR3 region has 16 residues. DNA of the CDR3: TGTGCTAGTGGCTATCGCCCCGACATCTCTGGAAACACCATATATTTT. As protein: CASGYRPDISGNTIYF.

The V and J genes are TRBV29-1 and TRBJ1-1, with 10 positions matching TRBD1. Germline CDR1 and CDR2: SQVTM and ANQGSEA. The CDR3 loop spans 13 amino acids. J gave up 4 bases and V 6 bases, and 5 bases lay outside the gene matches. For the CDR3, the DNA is TGCAGCGTAGGGGACAGGGGCGGCACTGAAGCTTTCTTT. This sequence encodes CSVGDRGGTEAFF.

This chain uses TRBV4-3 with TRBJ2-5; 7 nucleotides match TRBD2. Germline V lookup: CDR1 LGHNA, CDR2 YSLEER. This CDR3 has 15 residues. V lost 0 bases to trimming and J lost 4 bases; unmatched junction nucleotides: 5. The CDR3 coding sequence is TGCGCCAGCAGCCAAGATCGGGACTACCCAGAGACCCAGTACTTC. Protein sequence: CASSQDRDYPETQYF.

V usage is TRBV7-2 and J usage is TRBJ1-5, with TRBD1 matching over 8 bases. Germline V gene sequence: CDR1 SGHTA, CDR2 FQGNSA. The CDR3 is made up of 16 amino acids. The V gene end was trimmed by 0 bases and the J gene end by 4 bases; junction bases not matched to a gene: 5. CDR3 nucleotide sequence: TGTGCCAGCAGCTTAGCCTGGACAGGGAGGAATCAGCCCCAGCATTTT. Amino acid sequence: CASSLAWTGRNQPQHF.

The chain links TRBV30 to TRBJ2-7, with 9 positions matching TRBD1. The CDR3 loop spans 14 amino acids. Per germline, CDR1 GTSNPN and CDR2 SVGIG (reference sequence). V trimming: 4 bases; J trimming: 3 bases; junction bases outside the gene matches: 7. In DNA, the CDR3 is TGTGCCTGGATGCCGGGACAGGGTGTCTACGAGCAGTACTTC. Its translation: CAWMPGQGVYEQYF.

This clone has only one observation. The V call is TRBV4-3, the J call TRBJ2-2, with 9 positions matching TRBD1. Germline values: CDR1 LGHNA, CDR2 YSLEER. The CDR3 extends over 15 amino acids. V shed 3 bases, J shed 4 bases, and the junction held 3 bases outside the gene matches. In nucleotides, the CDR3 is TGCGCCAGCAGCCACGAGGACAGGGGCACCGGGGAGCTGTTTTTT. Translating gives CASSHEDRGTGELFF.

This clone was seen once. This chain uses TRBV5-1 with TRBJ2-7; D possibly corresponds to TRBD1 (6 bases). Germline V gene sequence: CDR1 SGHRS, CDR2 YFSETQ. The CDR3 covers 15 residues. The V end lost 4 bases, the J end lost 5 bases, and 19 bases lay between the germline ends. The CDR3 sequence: CASSPRTDNSHEQYF. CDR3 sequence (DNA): TGCGCCAGCAGCCCACGGACAGACAACTCGCACGAGCAGTACTTC.

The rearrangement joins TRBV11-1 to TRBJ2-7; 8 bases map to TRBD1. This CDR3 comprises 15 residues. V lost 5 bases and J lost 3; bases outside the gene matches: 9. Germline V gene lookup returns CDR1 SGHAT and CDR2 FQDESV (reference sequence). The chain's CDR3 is CASSAAGTGIYEQYF. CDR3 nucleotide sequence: TGTGCCAGCAGCGCAGCCGGGACAGGCATCTACGAGCAGTACTTC.

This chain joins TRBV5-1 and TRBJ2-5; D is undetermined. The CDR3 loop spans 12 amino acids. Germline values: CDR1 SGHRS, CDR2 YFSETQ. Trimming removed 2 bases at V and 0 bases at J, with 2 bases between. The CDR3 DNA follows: TGCGCCAGCAGCTTCAACCAAGAGACCCAGTACTTC. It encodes CASSFNQETQYF.

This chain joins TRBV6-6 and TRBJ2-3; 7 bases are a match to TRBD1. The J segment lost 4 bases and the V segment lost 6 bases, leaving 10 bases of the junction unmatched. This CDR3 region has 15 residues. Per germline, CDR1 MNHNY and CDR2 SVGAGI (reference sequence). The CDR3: CASSTGEVRADTQYF. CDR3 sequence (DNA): TGTGCCAGCAGCACAGGGGAAGTCAGGGCAGATACGCAGTATTTT.

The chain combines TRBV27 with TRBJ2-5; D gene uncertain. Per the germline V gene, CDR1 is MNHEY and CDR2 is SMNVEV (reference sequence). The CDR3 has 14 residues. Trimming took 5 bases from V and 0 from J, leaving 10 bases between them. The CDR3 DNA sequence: TGTGCCAGCAGTCCCCACAGAAACCAAGAGACCCAGTACTTC. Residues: CASSPHRNQETQYF.

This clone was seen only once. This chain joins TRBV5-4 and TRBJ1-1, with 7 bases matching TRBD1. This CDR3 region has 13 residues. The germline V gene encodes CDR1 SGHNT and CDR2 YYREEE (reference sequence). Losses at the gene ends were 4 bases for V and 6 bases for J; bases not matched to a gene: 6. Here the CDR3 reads CASSITGAPEAFF. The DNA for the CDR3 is TGTGCCAGCAGCATTACAGGGGCCCCTGAAGCTTTCTTT.